These 21 T cell receptor beta chains originate from one sample sequenced in a study of tumor-infiltrating lymphocytes in primary liver carcinoma (dated by TCRdb to 2016 to 2017). Blood RNA was extracted from unsorted whole blood with TRIzol reagent; germline DNA came from the DNeasy Blood & Tissue kit. The sample was run on an Illumina HiSeq 2500. A constant-region primer and ProtoScript II reverse transcriptase were used to reverse-transcribe TCRbeta-specific cDNA from about 500 ng total RNA. Three nested multiplex PCR rounds, following a slightly modified ARM-PCR procedure, were used to build the TCRbeta libraries. The first two PCR rounds used multiplex TRBV1-TRBV30 forward primers with a Cbeta reverse primer, each for roughly 10 cycles. The public reads were run again by TCRdb, first through fastp at Q25 and then through MiXCR, and only productive beta chains were kept. Identical CDR3 proteins give one entry, which carries the most common genes and DNA. In this sample the table shows about 200,000 distinct CDR3 sequences, 65% of which occur a single time. The ten most abundant clones make up approximately 6.5% of the sample.

The sample was peripheral blood. These receptors were taken from a woman aged 60-70 years with primary liver carcinoma and hepatitis B virus infection.

This chain links TRBV6-5 with TRBJ2-3; no firm D call. Trimming removed 3 bases from V and 11 bases from J, with 18 bases in between. Germline V gene sequence: CDR1 MNHEY, CDR2 SVGAGI. This CDR3 has 14 amino acids. CDR3 sequence reads: CASSYVSGTDVQYF. The CDR3 nucleotides are TGTGCCAGCAGTTATGTGTCCGGCACAGATGTGCAGTATTTT.

This clonotype was seen more than once but under ten times. This may come from a read error, since a much larger clone is one base off. This chain links TRBV6-5 with TRBJ1-5; D is undetermined. CDR3 length equals 14 residues. The germline CDR1 and CDR2 sequences are MNHEY and SVGAGI. The CDR3 region has the DNA TGTGCCAGCAGTTACGAGAAGGGCTCGGAGCCCCATCATTTT. Translated: CASSYEKGSEPHHF.

As regards this clonotype: This may come from a read error, since a much larger clone is one base off. Likely a read error: the CDR3 ends without its conserved phenylalanine or tryptophan. This rearrangement joins TRBV6-5 to TRBJ1-1; 8 bases match TRBD1. Germline values: CDR1 MNHEY, CDR2 SVGAGI. The V segment lost 7 bases and the J segment 4 bases; nucleotides outside the gene matches: 8. The CDR3 totals 14 residues. CDR3: CASKWDRMITEAFL. CDR3 nucleotides: TGTGCCAGCAAATGGGACAGGATGATCACTGAAGCTTTCCTT.

The V gene is TRBV5-4, the J gene TRBJ2-2, with unresolved D. Trimming cost V 2 bases and J 7 bases, with 15 bases left between them. The CDR3 has 15 amino acids. Germline V lookup: CDR1 SGHNT, CDR2 YYREEE (reference sequence). The CDR3 bases are TGTGCCAGCAGCTTAATGAGTCGAATTCGCGGGGAGCTGTTTTTT. This translates into CASSLMSRIRGELFF.

V and J are TRBV28 and TRBJ1-6, with D hard to call. The CDR3 loop spans 15 amino acids. Per the germline V gene, CDR1 is MDHEN and CDR2 is SYDVKM. The V gene lost 4 bases and the J gene lost 6 bases, with 13 bases spanning the gap. In DNA form, the CDR3 reads TGTGCCAGCAGTTCTCCACCCCGCGGTAATTCACCCCTCCACTTT. Translated, it gives CASSSPPRGNSPLHF.

This sequence joins TRBV5-6 and TRBJ2-3; a weak D match, TRBD2 (5 bases). This CDR3 is 16 amino acids long. Trimming left V 1 base short and J 11 bases short, with 23 bases between. Germline V gene lookup returns CDR1 SGHDT and CDR2 YYEEEE. CDR3: CASSLLGTSSTDEQYF. The CDR3 bases are TGTGCCAGCAGCTTGTTAGGCACCTCTAGCACAGATGAGCAGTATTTT.

The rearrangement uses TRBV18 and TRBJ1-1, with 9 bases matching TRBD1. The germline V gene has CDR1 KGHSH and CDR2 LQKENI. This CDR3 spans 16 amino acids. The ends lost 1 base at V and 7 bases at J; junction bases unmatched: 10. The CDR3 DNA reads TGTGCCAGCTCACCACTACAGGGGGCTTATGTGGTTGAAGCTTTCTTT. It yields the protein CASSPLQGAYVVEAFF.

Many counts were recorded for this clonotype. V is TRBV4-1 and J is TRBJ1-4, with D unclear. The length of the CDR3 is 13 residues. Germline CDR1 is MGHRA and CDR2 is YSYEKL. The V end was cut by 3 bases, the J end by 8 bases, with 10 bases between. For the CDR3, the DNA is TGCGCCAGCAGCCAGTTAATGGGGGAAAAACTGTTTTTT. It translates to CASSQLMGEKLFF.

This clonotype was detected many times. The rearrangement uses TRBV4-1 and TRBJ2-1; 7 nucleotides match TRBD2. The CDR3 has 17 amino acids. Germline V CDR1 and CDR2: MGHRA, YSYEKL. Trimming removed 1 base from V and 5 bases from J; junction bases left unmatched: 11. The chain's CDR3 is CASSQGQRGPFNNEQFF. CDR3 DNA: TGCGCCAGCAGCCAAGGTCAGCGGGGCCCCTTCAACAATGAGCAGTTCTTC.

For this clonotype: A much more abundant neighbour one base away suggests this may be a read error. The rearrangement uses TRBV12-5 and TRBJ2-2; D ambiguous. From germline, CDR1 is LGHNT and CDR2 FRNRAP. The CDR3 sequence is 12 residues long. The CDR3 reads CVSGLNTGELFF. The CDR3 DNA reads as TGTGTTAGTGGTTTGAACACCGGGGAGCTGTTTTTT.

As concerns this clonotype: Mismatch with germline at one junction end may stem from a read error. The chain's CDR3 is CAISGRSAYNEQFF. CDR3 in DNA: TGCGCAATTAGCGGAAGGAGCGCCTACAATGAGCAGTTCTTC. The gene calls are TRBV5-4 and TRBJ2-1; weak D call: TRBD2 (6 bases). Germline assignment: CDR1 SGHNT and CDR2 YYREEE (reference sequence). The CDR3 length is 14 residues.

A note on this clonotype: This may be a read error: a much more frequent sequence differs by one nucleotide. The J gene is TRBJ2-1, the V gene TRBV6-5; 13 bases fit TRBD2. In germline, CDR1 is MNHEY, CDR2 SVGAGI. The CDR3 contains 14 residues. The CDR3 coding sequence is TGTGCCAGCAGACCGGGACTAGCGGGGAATGGGCAGTTCTTC. It translates to CASRPGLAGNGQFF.

Worth noting for this clonotype: An end of the junction differs from the germline gene, which may be a read error. This chain links TRBV28 with TRBJ2-1; TRBD2 matches 7 bases. The CDR3 runs to 16 residues. CDR1 is MDHEN, CDR2 SYDVKM, per germline. CDR3 amino acids: CTSSFPGGRGKNEQFF. The CDR3 region has the DNA TGTACCAGCAGTTTTCCCGGCGGGAGAGGTAAGAATGAGCAGTTCTTC.

This clonotype showed up many times. V and J are TRBV12-3 or TRBV12-4 and TRBJ1-6; possibly TRBD1 for D (5 bases). Trimming removed 3 bases from V and 6 bases from J, with 15 bases in between. CDR3 size: 16 residues. The CDR3 is CASSFEAGSLNSPLHF. In DNA form, the CDR3 reads TGTGCCAGCAGTTTCGAAGCAGGGTCCCTTAATTCACCCCTCCACTTT.

This clonotype has at least ten counts. The CDR3 nucleotides read TGTGCCAGCAGCTTGGGACAGGGACCCCTAGTCGTGTACTTC. This encodes CASSLGQGPLVVYF. The chain has TRBV5-6 and TRBJ2-7, with 7 bases lining up with TRBD1. From germline, CDR1 is SGHDT and CDR2 YYEEEE. V lost 0 bases to trimming and J lost 12 bases; unmatched junction nucleotides: 12. This CDR3 has 14 residues. The variable domain in full, completed from reference TRBV5-6 and TRBJ2-7, reads DAGVTQSPTHLIKTRGQQVTLRCSPKSGHDTVSWYQQALGQGPQFIFQYYEEEERQRGNFPDRFSGHQFPNYSSELNVNALLLGDSALYLCASSLGQGPLVVYFGPGTRLTVT.

Concerning this clonotype: The junction does not match germline at one end; this may be a read error. This rearrangement joins TRBV29-1 to TRBJ1-4; tentative D call: TRBD1 (6 bases). There are 13 residues in the CDR3. Germline CDR1 is SQVTM and CDR2 is ANQGSEA. The CDR3 is CSVGSRGNEKLLF. The CDR3 bases are TGCAGCGTTGGGAGCAGGGGTAATGAAAAACTGCTTTTT.

Turning to this clonotype: Being one base from a much bigger clone, this may be a read error. The chain has TRBV28 and TRBJ1-5; D is unclear. CDR3 size: 18 residues. V shed 5 bases and J shed 0 bases, with 20 bases lying between them. Germline CDR1 and CDR2: MDHEN and SYDVKM. The CDR3 sequence is CASSPPGGATHSNQPQHF. CDR3 bases: TGTGCCAGCAGTCCCCCCGGAGGAGCCACCCATAGCAATCAGCCCCAGCATTTT.

This clonotype has just one count. At one end the junction does not follow the germline gene, possibly because of a read error. The V and J genes are TRBV11-2 and TRBJ2-1; 7 nucleotides line up with TRBD1. Germline assignment: CDR1 SGHAT and CDR2 FQNNGV. This CDR3 comprises 15 residues. The CDR3 DNA is TGTGCCAGCAGCCCCCCGGGACAGTCCTACAATAAGCAGCTCTTC. Translation: CASSPPGQSYNKQLF.

The rearrangement uses TRBV13 and TRBJ2-6; unclear D gene. Deletions cut 4 bases from V and 1 base from J, with 2 bases between. The CDR3 is made up of 13 amino acids. Germline CDR1 is PRHDT and CDR2 is FYEKMQ (reference sequence). The CDR3 DNA reads TGTGCCAGCAGCTCTTCTGGGGCCAACGTCCTGACTTTC. It yields the protein CASSSSGANVLTF.

J is TRBJ1-1 and V is TRBV11-2, with 7 positions matching TRBD1. V was clipped by 4 bases and J by 6 bases; unmatched bases: 5. This CDR3 comprises 13 residues. Germline V gives CDR1 SGHAT, CDR2 FQNNGV. The CDR3 is CASSSDRLSEAFF. The CDR3 coding sequence is TGTGCCAGCAGCTCGGACAGGTTGTCTGAAGCTTTCTTT. Full variable domain (missing parts from reference TRBV11-2 and TRBJ1-1): EAGVAQSPRYKIIEKRQSVAFWCNPISGHATLYWYQQILGQGPKLLIQFQNNGVVDDSQLPKDRFSAERLKGVDSTLKIQPAKLEDSAVYLCASSSDRLSEAFFGQGTRLTVV.

J is TRBJ1-5 and V is TRBV6-1; TRBD1 matches at 10 bases. V shed 6 bases and J 5 bases; nucleotides not matched to a gene: 10. There are 16 residues in the CDR3. CDR1 MNHNS and CDR2 SASEGT come from the germline V gene. The DNA of the CDR3 is TGTGCCAGCAGCCCTCGGACAGGGGGAAGTTATCAGCCCCAGCATTTT. This encodes CASSPRTGGSYQPQHF.